The 23 T cell receptor beta chains below come from one sample, sequenced in a study of blood T cell repertoires in COVID-19. The method was immunoSEQ multiplex PCR; TCRdb's version includes in-frame clones alone and lacks a portion of them. The sample holds 240,000 or so clones, 86% seen once. Material for sequencing was peripheral blood. All receptors come from a man of 80 years or more with acute or convalescent COVID-19.

V is TRBV5-1 and J is TRBJ2-7; the match to TRBD1 covers 7 bases. Germline V gives CDR1 SGHRS, CDR2 YFSETQ. The CDR3 extends over 15 amino acids. J lost 3 bases, V lost 0 bases, and 6 bases had no gene match. The CDR3 protein is CASSLVAGGIYEQYF. The CDR3 nucleotides read TGCGCCAGCAGCTTGGTGGCAGGGGGAATCTACGAGCAGTACTTC.

The chain joins TRBV2 to TRBJ1-5; D gene uncertain. V lost 6 bases and J 0 bases, leaving 18 bases between the germline ends. Germline CDR1 SNHLY, CDR2 FYNNEI. The CDR3 is 17 residues long. The CDR3 nucleotides read TGTGCCAGCAGAGCTAAACGGGGTCTTGGTAGCAATCAGCCCCAGCATTTT. Amino acid sequence: CASRAKRGLGSNQPQHF.

This clone turned up a few times. The chain is built from TRBV2 and TRBJ2-7; possible D gene TRBD2, 6 bases. Germline V gives CDR1 SNHLY, CDR2 FYNNEI. Trimming pared 2 bases from V and 3 bases from J, leaving 14 bases between. CDR3 length: 15 residues. The chain's CDR3 is CASSESSTSLYEQYF. The CDR3 bases are TGTGCCAGCAGTGAAAGTTCAACTAGCCTCTACGAGCAGTACTTC.

This chain uses TRBV23-1 with TRBJ1-5; 11 bases are a match to TRBD1. TRBV23-1 qualifies as an ORF whose function is uncertain. The length of the CDR3 is 17 residues. V lost 5 bases and J lost 1; bases outside the gene matches: 7. CDR3 DNA sequence: TGCGCCAGCAGTGGGACAGGGGGGAGGGTGAGCAATCAGCCCCAGCATTTT. It specifies CASSGTGGRVSNQPQHF.

CDR3 nucleotides: TGTGCCAGCAGCCAGGTGCTCTATGGCTACACCTTC. Its protein product is CASSQVLYGYTF. The V gene is TRBV7-2, the J gene TRBJ1-2; D not certain. Germline loops: CDR1 SGHTA, CDR2 FQGNSA. V was cut by 5 bases and J by 4 bases, with 8 bases left in between. This CDR3 is 12 amino acids long. Complete variable domain (other parts from reference TRBV7-2 and TRBJ1-2): GAGVSQSPSNKVTEKGKDVELRCDPISGHTALYWYRQSLGQGLEFLIYFQGNSAPDKSGLPSDRFSAERTGGSVSTLTIQRTQQEDSAVYLCASSQVLYGYTFGSGTRLTVV.

V and J are TRBV2 and TRBJ1-2; D uncertain. The germline CDR1 and CDR2 sequences are SNHLY and FYNNEI. V lost 3 bases and J lost 2, with 7 bases in between. The CDR3 extends over 13 amino acids. The CDR3 loop is CASSEGRNYGYTF. Here the CDR3 DNA reads TGTGCCAGCAGTGAGGGCCGGAACTATGGCTACACCTTC.

This clone was found once. V and J are TRBV2 and TRBJ1-4; D gene unclear. This CDR3 is built from 12 residues. With 6 bases removed from V and 5 bases from J, the gap between germline ends came to 7 bases. Germline V CDR1 and CDR2: SNHLY, FYNNEI. DNA for the CDR3: TGTGCCAGCAGAGGCGGGAATGAAAAACTGTTTTTT. Its protein product is CASRGGNEKLFF.

The V gene is TRBV7-8, the J gene TRBJ1-2; 8 bases match TRBD1. This CDR3 has 13 amino acids. Losses at the gene ends were 5 bases for V and 8 bases for J; bases not matched to a gene: 7. CDR1 and CDR2 from the germline V gene are SGHVS and FQNEAQ. CDR3 DNA: TGTGCCAGCAGCCGCGACAGGGGTGAAGGCTACACCTTC. Amino acid sequence: CASSRDRGEGYTF. The full variable domain, with the rest looked up from reference TRBV7-8 and TRBJ1-2, is GAGVSQSPRYKVAKRGQDVALRCDPISGHVSLFWYQQALGQGPEFLTYFQNEAQLDKSGLPSDRFFAERPEGSVSTLKIQRTQQEDSAVYLCASSRDRGEGYTFGSGTRLTVV.

The V gene is TRBV18, the J gene TRBJ1-2; TRBD1 matches at 8 bases. Germline V gene sequence: CDR1 KGHSH, CDR2 LQKENI. The junction had 12 bases not matched to a gene; V was cut back by 6 bases and J by 6 bases. The CDR3 has 15 amino acids. Here the CDR3 DNA reads TGTGCCAGCTCTCTTCCGGGACAGGCGGGAAATGGCTACACCTTC. Its protein product is CASSLPGQAGNGYTF.

The rearrangement uses TRBV5-1 and TRBJ2-5, with TRBD2 matching 10 bases. CDR1 SGHRS and CDR2 YFSETQ come from the germline V gene. V trimming: 1 base; J trimming: 5 bases; junction bases outside the gene matches: 11. CDR3 length equals 17 residues. CDR3 nucleotide sequence: TGCGCCAGCAGCTTGTCGACTAGCGGGCTCTTGGGGGAGACCCAGTACTTC. This encodes CASSLSTSGLLGETQYF. Full variable domain (outside the CDR3, taken from reference TRBV5-1 and TRBJ2-5): KAGVTQTPRYLIKTRGQQVTLSCSPISGHRSVSWYQQTPGQGLQFLFEYFSETQRNKGNFPGRFSGRQFSNSRSEMNVSTLELGDSALYLCASSLSTSGLLGETQYFGPGTRLLVL.

The chain uses TRBV18 and TRBJ2-7; tentatively, D is TRBD2 (5 bases). This CDR3 is 13 amino acids long. Germline-derived CDR1 and CDR2 are KGHSH and LQKENI. Trimming cost V 5 bases and J 4 bases, with 12 bases left between them. The CDR3 reads CASSTGITYEQYF. DNA of the CDR3: TGTGCCAGCTCAACGGGGATTACGTACGAGCAGTACTTC.

J is TRBJ1-2 and V is TRBV5-6; D unclear. Trimming pared 0 bases from V and 5 bases from J, leaving 11 bases between. CDR1 is SGHDT and CDR2 is YYEEEE in the germline V gene. This CDR3 is built from 14 residues. This CDR3 reads CASSLVAVFYGYTF. The CDR3 bases are TGTGCCAGCAGCTTGGTGGCGGTTTTTTATGGCTACACCTTC.

This rearrangement joins TRBV5-1 to TRBJ2-2; 7 nucleotides line up with TRBD1. CDR1 and CDR2 from the germline V gene are SGHRS and YFSETQ. V was clipped by 4 bases and J by 6 bases; unmatched bases: 6. This CDR3 contains 14 residues. In nucleotides, the CDR3 is TGCGCCAGCAGCCTCGACAGGGTGGCCGGGGAGCTGTTTTTT. This translates into CASSLDRVAGELFF.

The chain combines TRBV27 with TRBJ2-2; D is unresolved. V lost 7 bases and J 0 bases, leaving 12 bases between the germline ends. Germline V gene lookup returns CDR1 MNHEY and CDR2 SMNVEV (reference sequence). The CDR3 contains 15 residues. This CDR3 reads CASTPARTNTGELFF. CDR3 nucleotides: TGTGCCAGCACCCCCGCCAGGACGAACACCGGGGAGCTGTTTTTT.

This clone was counted a few times. The chain uses TRBV19 and TRBJ1-2; D is uncertain. Germline lookup yields CDR1 LNHDA and CDR2 SQIVND (reference sequence). V gave up 10 bases and J gave up 2 bases, with 14 bases separating them. The CDR3 is made up of 13 amino acids. The CDR3 spells CATLASPNYGYTF. Here the CDR3 DNA reads TGTGCCACCTTAGCAAGCCCCAACTATGGCTACACCTTC.

The rearrangement links TRBV29-1 to TRBJ1-3, with 8 nucleotides matching TRBD1. CDR3 length: 13 residues. The germline CDR1 and CDR2 sequences are SQVTM and ANQGSEA. Germline trimming cut 4 bases from V and 4 bases from J; bases unmatched to any gene: 3. The DNA of the CDR3 is TGCAGCGTTGGGGGGACAGGCGGAAACACCATATATTTT. It yields the protein CSVGGTGGNTIYF.

The gene calls are TRBV2 and TRBJ2-7; D is undetermined. Germline V gene data show CDR1 as SNHLY and CDR2 as FYNNEI. The CDR3 runs 13 residues. The V end was cut by 6 bases, the J end by 7 bases, with 16 bases between. CDR3 amino acids: CASSADPRGEQYF. CDR3 in DNA: TGTGCCAGCAGCGCCGATCCTCGCGGAGAGCAGTACTTC.

The chain links TRBV7-2 to TRBJ2-1; 9 nucleotides line up with TRBD2. Germline V lookup: CDR1 SGHTA, CDR2 FQGNSA. This CDR3 spans 16 amino acids. Trimming removed 2 bases from V and 7 bases from J; junction bases left unmatched: 9. CDR3 sequence reads: CASSLLRAGGLNEQFF. As DNA, the CDR3 is TGTGCCAGCAGCTTACTTAGGGCGGGAGGGCTAAATGAGCAGTTCTTC. Full variable domain (outside the CDR3, taken from reference TRBV7-2 and TRBJ2-1): GAGVSQSPSNKVTEKGKDVELRCDPISGHTALYWYRQSLGQGLEFLIYFQGNSAPDKSGLPSDRFSAERTGGSVSTLTIQRTQQEDSAVYLCASSLLRAGGLNEQFFGPGTRLTVL.

To note about this clone: At the DNA level, this CDR3 is encoded by other sequences in the same sample as well. The rearrangement joins TRBV7-2 to TRBJ1-5; possibly TRBD1 for D (5 bases). This CDR3 has 13 residues. Between the trimmed V and J ends, which lost 0 bases and 6 bases, there was a span of 6 bases. The germline V gene has CDR1 SGHTA and CDR2 FQGNSA. CDR3 DNA sequence: TGTGCCAGCAGCTTAGCTCAGGGTCAGCCCCAGCATTTT. Amino acids: CASSLAQGQPQHF.

V is TRBV3-1 (or the pseudogene TRBV3-2) and J is TRBJ2-1, with 9 nucleotides matching TRBD2. The CDR3 totals 14 residues. Germline values: CDR1 LGHDT, CDR2 YNNKEL (reference sequence). The junction had 7 bases not matched to a gene; V was cut back by 3 bases and J by 10 bases. CDR3 loop: CASSQNSGRGEQFF. As DNA, the CDR3 is TGTGCCAGCAGCCAGAATAGCGGGAGAGGAGAGCAGTTCTTC.

The J gene is TRBJ1-5, the V gene TRBV7-8, with a possible D match to TRBD1 (6 bases). V lost 4 bases to trimming and J lost 1 base, with 14 bases between them. The V gene's germline CDR1 is SGHVS and CDR2 FQNEAQ. The CDR3 consists of 16 residues. The CDR3 sequence is CASSSEGGISNQPQHF. As DNA, the CDR3 is TGTGCCAGCAGCTCGGAAGGGGGAATAAGCAATCAGCCCCAGCATTTT.

J is TRBJ1-1 and V is TRBV5-1, with a possible D match to TRBD1 (6 bases). Germline CDR1 reads SGHRS; CDR2 reads YFSETQ. The CDR3 runs 14 residues. Trimming took 4 bases from V and 7 from J, leaving 17 bases between them. The chain's CDR3 is CASSLTRQEDEAFF. In DNA, the CDR3 is TGCGCCAGCAGCCTAACCAGACAGGAGGATGAAGCTTTCTTT. Using reference TRBV5-1 and TRBJ1-1 for the parts outside the CDR3, the full variable domain is KAGVTQTPRYLIKTRGQQVTLSCSPISGHRSVSWYQQTPGQGLQFLFEYFSETQRNKGNFPGRFSGRQFSNSRSEMNVSTLELGDSALYLCASSLTRQEDEAFFGQGTRLTVV.

The chain recombines TRBV7-6 with TRBJ2-2, with 9 bases aligning to TRBD2. V lost 1 base to trimming and J lost 7 bases; unmatched junction nucleotides: 7. Germline CDR1 SGHVS, CDR2 FNYEAQ. This CDR3 spans 16 amino acids. The CDR3 sequence is CASSLGRRGGIGELFF. The CDR3 DNA sequence: TGTGCCAGCAGCTTAGGGCGGCGGGGGGGCATCGGGGAGCTGTTTTTT.